Here is one TCR beta chain with its context. Its antigen is unknown. The record originates from a study of T cell clones after liver transplantation. Background on the study: TCRbeta sequencing after a pre-transplant mixed lymphocyte reaction identified graft-donor-reactive clones, later tracked in post-transplant blood. Findings and caveats of the study: Circulating graft-donor-reactive CD4 TCRbeta sequences fell significantly post-transplant in most of the 8 subjects.

The assay was immunoSEQ multiplex PCR, and TCRdb's table has in-frame clones only and misses some. This sample has roughly 65,000 clones, with around 92% found just once. Trimming pared 1 base from V and 1 base from J, leaving 17 bases between. The CDR3 runs 17 residues. This chain links TRBV5-3 with TRBJ1-1; D gene ambiguous. TRBV5-3 is an ORF for which the function is uncertain. This specimen consisted of CD4+ T cells from blood, obtained nearly 26 months after liver transplant. The receptor was derived from a human patient who received a liver transplant. Part of the T cell pool may stem from the graft donor. The DNA of the CDR3 is TGTGCCAGAAGCTTGAGGCAGCCCTTAGAGCCGAACACTGAAGCTTTCTTT. It yields the protein CARSLRQPLEPNTEAFF.